This T cell receptor beta chain came from a study of early T cells in non-severe SARS-CoV-2 infection. Study context: Sequenced bulk RNA came from whole blood that was unsorted, and chains were unpaired. General study findings and limits: In VDJdb matching, anti-spike CD8 responses were favored while private and CD4 specificities went missing.

V lost 6 bases and J lost 0; bases outside the gene matches: 7. The CDR3 has 15 residues. The germline CDR1 and CDR2 sequences are MNHNY and SVGAGI (reference sequence). Notes on this clonotype: Antigen specificity is unknown.

Unique molecular identifiers (one per individual cDNA molecule) were attached. TCRdb reprocessed the 5' RACE reads via MiXCR and lists one record per CDR3 protein. Here the sample spans 100,000 to 150,000 distinct CDR3 sequences, around 14% being singletons. V gene TRBV6-6 combines with J gene TRBJ2-5; 7 bases map to TRBD2. This sequence was found in an adult who was a healthcare worker with PCR-confirmed SARS-CoV-2 infection or an uninfected control (not recorded which). The sequenced sample consisted of whole blood. CDR3 region: CASRGGGEYQETQYF. The CDR3 DNA follows: TGTGCCAGCAGGGGCGGGGGAGAGTACCAAGAGACCCAGTACTTC.